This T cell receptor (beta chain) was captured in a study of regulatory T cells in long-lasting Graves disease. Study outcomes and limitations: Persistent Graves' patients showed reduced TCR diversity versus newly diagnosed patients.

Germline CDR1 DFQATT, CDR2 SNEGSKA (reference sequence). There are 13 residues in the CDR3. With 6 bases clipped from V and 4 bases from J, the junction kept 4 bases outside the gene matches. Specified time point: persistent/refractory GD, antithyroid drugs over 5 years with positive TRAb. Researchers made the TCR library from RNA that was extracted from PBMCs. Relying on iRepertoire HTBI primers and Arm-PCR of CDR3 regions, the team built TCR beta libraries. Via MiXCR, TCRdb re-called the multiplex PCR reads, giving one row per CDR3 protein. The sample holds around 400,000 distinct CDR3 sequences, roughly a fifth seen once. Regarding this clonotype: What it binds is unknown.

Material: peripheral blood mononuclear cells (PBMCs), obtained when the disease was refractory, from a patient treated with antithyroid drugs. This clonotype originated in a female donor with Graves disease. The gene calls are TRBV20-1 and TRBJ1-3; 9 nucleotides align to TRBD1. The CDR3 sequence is CSATGQGGNTIYF. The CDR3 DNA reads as TGCAGTGCCACTGGACAGGGGGGAAACACCATATATTTT.